This T cell receptor beta chain derives from a study of cytomegalovirus exposure and HLA in healthy donors (TCRdb year 2017). Looking at the study overall: The 650 to 800 repertoires of the first cohort and the 120 validation repertoires were produced on the same platform, according to a later analysis. The study aimed to test whether cataloging public T cell receptors could reveal signatures of past pathogen exposure. Besides the first cohort of 666 subjects, a separate validation cohort made up of 120 different subjects was used. To predict cytomegalovirus infection status, the study combined high-throughput TCR immunosequencing, statistical association of individual TCRs with disease status, and machine learning.

Library prep was done by the immunoSEQ multiplex PCR assay. On the study's bioinformatics: A statistical classification framework was developed to diagnose cytomegalovirus status using the catalog of TCR beta chain sequences. TCRdb retrieved this table from immuneACCESS and kept in-frame rearrangements only. Not all clones are present; in checked studies, unresolved V genes account for under half, and no reason is known for the remainder. V and J calls and clone size follow that table, whereas D and trimming were derived from the DNA. For this sample the table gives 150,000 to 200,000 clones, of which around 85% were detected only once. The ten largest make up 4.5% to 7% of the sample. Turning to this clone: No cognate antigen has been identified for it. Qualities for individual bases were not recorded, and no much larger clone is one base off.

The donors belonged to the validation cohort of approximately 130 subjects, which was separate from the roughly 680-subject first cohort. Summary of the overall study and its limitations: The authors suggested that the approach could potentially be extended to other disease states and immunological phenotypes. A few of the identified cytomegalovirus-associated TCR beta chains were confirmed in vitro to be specific for cytomegalovirus antigens. Of the cluster scores, about 94% were above 0 in a later analysis, which found that TCRs clustered in the first cohort also tended to co-occur in the approximately 130 validation repertoires. Most TCR sequences were seen in very few donors, while some public TCRs were found in many individuals. Cytomegalovirus status was reported to be diagnosed by the classifier with high specificity and sensitivity in both the original and validation cohorts. The study gave a list of around 170 TCR beta chains associated with cytomegalovirus. The validation cohort had no HLA typing available for a later analysis, so co-occurrence within that cohort was assessed over all 120 or so repertoires.

Counted from cysteine to phenylalanine, this CDR3 has 11 amino acids. Solely the CDR3 DNA is kept, with 33 bases framed from the first base. The germline V gene (reference sequence) supplies CDR1 GTSNPN and CDR2 SVGIG. V gives up 8 bases and J gives up 4 bases, and the segment between their germline ends measures 11 bases. The sample taken for sequencing was PBMCs. The source is a woman in her twenties or thirties in good health and CMV-seronegative. The V gene is TRBV30 and the J gene is TRBJ1-2; the D gene is perhaps TRBD1, on 5 matching bases. This receptor carries the CDR3 CAGQTVYGYTF. The bases read TGTGCCGGTCAGACAGTCTATGGCTACACCTTC.